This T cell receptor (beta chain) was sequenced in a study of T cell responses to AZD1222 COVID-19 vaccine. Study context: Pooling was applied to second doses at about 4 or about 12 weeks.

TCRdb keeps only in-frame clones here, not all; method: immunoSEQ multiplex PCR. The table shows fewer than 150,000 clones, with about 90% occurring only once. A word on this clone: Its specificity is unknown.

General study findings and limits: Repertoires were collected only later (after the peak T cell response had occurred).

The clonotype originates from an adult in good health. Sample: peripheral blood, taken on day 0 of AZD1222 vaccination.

Here the CDR3 reads CASSVAGGVGQPQHF. In DNA form, the CDR3 reads TGTGCCAGCAGTGTTGCCGGTGGGGTGGGTCAGCCCCAGCATTTT. This chain joins TRBV2 and TRBJ1-5; D uncertain. The V gene lost 4 bases and the J gene lost 6 bases, with 16 bases spanning the gap. This CDR3 has 15 amino acids. Germline assignment: CDR1 SNHLY and CDR2 FYNNEI.